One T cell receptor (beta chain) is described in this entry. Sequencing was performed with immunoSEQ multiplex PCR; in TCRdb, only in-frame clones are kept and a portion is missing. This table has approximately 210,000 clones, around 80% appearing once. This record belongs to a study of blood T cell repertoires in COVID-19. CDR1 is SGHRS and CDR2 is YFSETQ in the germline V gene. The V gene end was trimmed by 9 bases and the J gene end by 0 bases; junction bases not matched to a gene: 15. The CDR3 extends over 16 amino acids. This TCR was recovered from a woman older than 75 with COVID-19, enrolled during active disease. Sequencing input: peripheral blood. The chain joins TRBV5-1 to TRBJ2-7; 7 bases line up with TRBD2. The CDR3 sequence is CATTRDAGGSSYEQYF. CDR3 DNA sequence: TGCGCCACCACACGGGACGCCGGCGGGAGCTCCTACGAGCAGTACTTC.